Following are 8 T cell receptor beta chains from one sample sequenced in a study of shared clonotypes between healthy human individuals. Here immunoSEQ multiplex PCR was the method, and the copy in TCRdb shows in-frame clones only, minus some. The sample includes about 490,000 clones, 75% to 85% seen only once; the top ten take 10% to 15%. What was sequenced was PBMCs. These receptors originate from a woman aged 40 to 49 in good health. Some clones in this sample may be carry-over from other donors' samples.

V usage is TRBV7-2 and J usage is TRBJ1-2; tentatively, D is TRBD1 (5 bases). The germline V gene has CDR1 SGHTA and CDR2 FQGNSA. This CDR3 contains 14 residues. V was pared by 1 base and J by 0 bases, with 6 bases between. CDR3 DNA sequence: TGTGCCAGCAGCTTAGGCAGGGCTAACTATGGCTACACCTTC. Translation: CASSLGRANYGYTF.

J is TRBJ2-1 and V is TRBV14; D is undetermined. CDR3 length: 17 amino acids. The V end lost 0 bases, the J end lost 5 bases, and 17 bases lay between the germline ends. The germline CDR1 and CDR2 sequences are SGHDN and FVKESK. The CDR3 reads CASSQEGGNNRNNEQFF. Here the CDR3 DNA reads TGTGCCAGCAGCCAAGAAGGCGGAAACAACCGTAACAATGAGCAGTTCTTC.

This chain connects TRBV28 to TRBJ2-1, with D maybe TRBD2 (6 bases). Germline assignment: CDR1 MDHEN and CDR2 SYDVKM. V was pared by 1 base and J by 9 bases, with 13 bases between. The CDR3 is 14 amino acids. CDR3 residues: CASSLLGGFSEQFF. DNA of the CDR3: TGTGCCAGCAGTTTATTGGGGGGATTCAGTGAGCAGTTCTTC.

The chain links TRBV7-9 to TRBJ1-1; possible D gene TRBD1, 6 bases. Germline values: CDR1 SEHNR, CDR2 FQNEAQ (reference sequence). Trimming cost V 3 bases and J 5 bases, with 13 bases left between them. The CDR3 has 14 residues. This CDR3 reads CASSLEGGGTEAFF. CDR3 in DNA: TGTGCCAGCAGCTTGGAGGGGGGTGGTACTGAAGCTTTCTTT.

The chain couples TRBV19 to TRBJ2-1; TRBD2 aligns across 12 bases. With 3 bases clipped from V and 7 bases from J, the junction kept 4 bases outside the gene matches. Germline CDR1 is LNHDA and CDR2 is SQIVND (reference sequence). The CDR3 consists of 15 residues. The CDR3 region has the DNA TGTGCCAGTAGTATGACTAGCGGGAGCCTGAATGAGCAGTTCTTC. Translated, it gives CASSMTSGSLNEQFF.

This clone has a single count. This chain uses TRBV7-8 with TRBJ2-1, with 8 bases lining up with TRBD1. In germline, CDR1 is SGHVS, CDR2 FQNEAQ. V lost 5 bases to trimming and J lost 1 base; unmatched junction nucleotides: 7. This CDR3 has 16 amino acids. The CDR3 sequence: CASSTAQGGSYNEQFF. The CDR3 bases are TGTGCCAGCAGCACGGCACAGGGGGGTTCCTACAATGAGCAGTTCTTC.

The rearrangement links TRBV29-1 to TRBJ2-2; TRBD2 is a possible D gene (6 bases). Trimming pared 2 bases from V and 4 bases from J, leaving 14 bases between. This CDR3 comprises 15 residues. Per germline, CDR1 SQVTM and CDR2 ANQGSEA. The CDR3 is CSVENGGTSTGELFF. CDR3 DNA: TGCAGCGTTGAAAACGGAGGGACGTCCACCGGGGAGCTGTTTTTT.

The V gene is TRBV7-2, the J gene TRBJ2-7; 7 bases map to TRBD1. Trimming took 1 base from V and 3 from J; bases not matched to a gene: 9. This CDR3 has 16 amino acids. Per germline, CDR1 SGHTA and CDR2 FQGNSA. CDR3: CASSLGGAGGYYEQYF. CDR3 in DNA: TGTGCCAGCAGCTTAGGGGGCGCAGGGGGTTACTACGAGCAGTACTTC.